This TCR beta chain was identified during a study of OX40 agonist ivuxolimab in advanced cancers. Assay used: immunoSEQ multiplex PCR; TCRdb lists only in-frame clones, some missing. Among 45,000 to 65,000 clones listed, 75% to 90% were seen once. This CDR3 has 13 residues. Per germline, CDR1 MNHEY and CDR2 SVGAGI. Trimming left V 4 bases short and J 5 bases short, with 11 bases between. The count of this clone is one. The gene calls are TRBV6-5 and TRBJ1-1; D may be TRBD1 (6 bases). This clonotype originated in an adult with an advanced solid tumor such as melanoma, head and neck, liver or kidney cancer. This specimen consisted of CD4+ or CD8+ T cells sorted from blood, obtained in a trial of the OX40 agonist ivuxolimab. The CDR3 DNA reads as TGTGCCAGCAGTTCCGGGGGGCTTACTGAAGCTTTCTTT. Protein: CASSSGGLTEAFF.